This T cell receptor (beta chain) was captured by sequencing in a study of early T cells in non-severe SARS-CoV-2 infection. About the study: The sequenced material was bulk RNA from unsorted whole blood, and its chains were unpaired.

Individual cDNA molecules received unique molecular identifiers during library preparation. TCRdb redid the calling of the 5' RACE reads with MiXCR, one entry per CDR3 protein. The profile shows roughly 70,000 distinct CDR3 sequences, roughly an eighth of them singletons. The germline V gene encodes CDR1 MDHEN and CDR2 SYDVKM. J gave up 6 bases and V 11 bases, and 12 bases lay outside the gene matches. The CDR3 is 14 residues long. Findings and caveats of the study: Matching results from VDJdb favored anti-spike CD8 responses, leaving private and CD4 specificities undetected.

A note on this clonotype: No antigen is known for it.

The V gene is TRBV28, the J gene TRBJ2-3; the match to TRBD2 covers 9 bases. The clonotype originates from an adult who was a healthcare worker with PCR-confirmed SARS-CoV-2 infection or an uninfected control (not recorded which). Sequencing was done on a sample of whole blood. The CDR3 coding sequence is TGTGCCTGCGGGGGTAGCGGGAGTGCTGATACGCAGTATTTT. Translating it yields CACGGSGSADTQYF.